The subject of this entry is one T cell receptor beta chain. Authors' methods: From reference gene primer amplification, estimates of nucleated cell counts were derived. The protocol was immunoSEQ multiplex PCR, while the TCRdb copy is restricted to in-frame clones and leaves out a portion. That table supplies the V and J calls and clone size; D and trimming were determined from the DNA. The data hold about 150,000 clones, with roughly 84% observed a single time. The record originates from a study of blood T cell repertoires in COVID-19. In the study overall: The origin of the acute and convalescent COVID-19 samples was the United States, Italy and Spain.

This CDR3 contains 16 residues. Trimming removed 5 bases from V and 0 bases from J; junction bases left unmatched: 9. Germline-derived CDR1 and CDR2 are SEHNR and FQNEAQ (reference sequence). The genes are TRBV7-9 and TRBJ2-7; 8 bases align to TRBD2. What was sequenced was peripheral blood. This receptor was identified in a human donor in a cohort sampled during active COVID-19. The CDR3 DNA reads TGTGCCAGCAGCCCCATCCAGGGGACTAGCTCCTACGAGCAGTACGTC. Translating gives CASSPIQGTSSYEQYV.